Below are 9 T cell receptor beta chains sequenced from a single sample in a study of cytomegalovirus exposure and HLA in healthy donors. The PCR was carried out with 60 Vbeta primers and 13 Jbeta primers. The table came from immunoSEQ multiplex PCR; TCRdb's copy has only in-frame clones and leaves some out. The listing contains roughly 60,000 clones. Sequencing input: PBMCs. These receptors originate from a woman between 18 and 30 years old in good health and CMV-seronegative.

Comment on this clone: This CDR3 is also generated by other DNA sequences in the sample. V usage is TRBV30 and J usage is TRBJ1-5; possible D gene TRBD1, 6 bases. Trimming took 0 bases from V and 4 from J, leaving 7 bases between them. The germline V gene has CDR1 GTSNPN and CDR2 SVGIG (reference sequence). This CDR3 comprises 13 residues. CDR3 sequence (DNA): TGTGCCTGGAGTGTACAGGGTAATCAGCCCCAGCATTTT. Translated: CAWSVQGNQPQHF.

The chain has TRBV19 and TRBJ2-5, with D possibly being TRBD2 (5 bases). Germline assignment: CDR1 LNHDA and CDR2 SQIVND (reference sequence). CDR3 size: 15 residues. The V end was cut by 4 bases, the J end by 3 bases, with 15 bases between. CDR3: CASSTRELGKETQYF. The DNA of the CDR3 is TGTGCCAGTAGTACCCGAGAACTAGGGAAAGAGACCCAGTACTTC.

The chain couples TRBV5-5 to TRBJ2-7; 9 positions agree with TRBD1. CDR3 length: 14 amino acids. The J segment lost 7 bases and the V segment lost 3 bases, leaving 8 bases of the junction unmatched. The V gene's germline CDR1 is SGHKS and CDR2 YYEKEE (reference sequence). CDR3 protein: CASSWTGADWEQYF. CDR3 DNA: TGTGCCAGCAGCTGGACAGGGGCGGACTGGGAGCAGTACTTC.

The rearrangement joins TRBV19 to TRBJ1-2; 9 bases fit TRBD1. Germline V gene lookup returns CDR1 LNHDA and CDR2 SQIVND (reference sequence). The CDR3 extends over 14 amino acids. The V segment lost 9 bases and the J segment 6 bases; nucleotides outside the gene matches: 11. This CDR3 is CASDTGQGIHGYTF. Here the CDR3 DNA reads TGTGCCAGCGACACTGGACAGGGGATACATGGCTACACCTTC.

This chain joins TRBV11-2 and TRBJ2-5, with TRBD2 identical over 9 bases. Germline V lookup: CDR1 SGHAT, CDR2 FQNNGV. The trim removed 3 bases at V and 5 bases at J, leaving 7 bases unmatched. This CDR3 has 15 residues. CDR3 protein: CASSFGGRGGETQYF. Here the CDR3 DNA reads TGTGCCAGCAGCTTTGGCGGGCGGGGGGGCGAGACCCAGTACTTC.

The chain employs TRBV29-1 and TRBJ1-1; D gene unclear. Germline V lookup: CDR1 SQVTM, CDR2 ANQGSEA. CDR3 length: 13 amino acids. V was shortened by 4 bases and J by 2 bases, with 11 bases between the two germline ends. The CDR3 DNA reads as TGCAGCGTTGCGGTATCGGGAAACACTGAAGCTTTCTTT. Translating it yields CSVAVSGNTEAFF.

The rearrangement uses TRBV2 and TRBJ2-7; 8 positions agree with TRBD1. Trimming removed 1 base from V and 5 bases from J; junction bases left unmatched: 4. This CDR3 region has 14 residues. The germline gives CDR1 SNHLY, CDR2 FYNNEI. In nucleotides, the CDR3 is TGTGCCAGCAGTGAAGTGACAGGGGCTAACGAGCAGTACTTC. It specifies CASSEVTGANEQYF.

The V gene is TRBV2, the J gene TRBJ2-3, with a tentative D call TRBD1 (6 bases). Trimming stripped 5 bases from V and 2 bases from J, with 14 bases between. CDR3 length: 15 residues. The V gene's germline CDR1 is SNHLY and CDR2 FYNNEI. The CDR3 reads CASSPKDSNTDTQYF. In nucleotides, the CDR3 is TGTGCCAGCAGTCCGAAGGACAGTAACACAGATACGCAGTATTTT.

V usage is TRBV11-2 and J usage is TRBJ1-1, with 8 bases that match TRBD1. V lost 6 bases to trimming and J lost 1 base; unmatched junction nucleotides: 13. The germline V gene encodes CDR1 SGHAT and CDR2 FQNNGV. There are 17 residues in the CDR3. CDR3 sequence reads: CASRQGQGRPRNTEAFF. CDR3 nucleotides: TGTGCCAGCAGGCAAGGACAGGGTAGGCCAAGGAACACTGAAGCTTTCTTT.